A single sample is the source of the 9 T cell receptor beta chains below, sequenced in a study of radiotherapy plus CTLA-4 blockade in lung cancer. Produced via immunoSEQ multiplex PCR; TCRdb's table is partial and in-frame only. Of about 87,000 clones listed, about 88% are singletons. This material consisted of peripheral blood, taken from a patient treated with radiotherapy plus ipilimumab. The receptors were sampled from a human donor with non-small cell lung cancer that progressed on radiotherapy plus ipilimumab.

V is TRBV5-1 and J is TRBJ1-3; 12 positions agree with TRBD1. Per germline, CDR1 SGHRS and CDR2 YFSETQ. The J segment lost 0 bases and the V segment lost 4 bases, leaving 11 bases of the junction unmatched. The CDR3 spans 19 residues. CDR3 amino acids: CASSPGLGQGASSGNTIYF. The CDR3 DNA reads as TGCGCCAGCAGCCCTGGCCTGGGACAGGGGGCCTCCTCTGGAAACACCATATATTTT.

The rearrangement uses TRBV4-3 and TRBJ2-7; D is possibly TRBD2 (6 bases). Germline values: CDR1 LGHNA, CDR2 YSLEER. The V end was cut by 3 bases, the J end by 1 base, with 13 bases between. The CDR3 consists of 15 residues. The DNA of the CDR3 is TGCGCCAGCAGCCAGTCCGCTAGCGATTCCTACGAGCAGTACTTC. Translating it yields CASSQSASDSYEQYF.

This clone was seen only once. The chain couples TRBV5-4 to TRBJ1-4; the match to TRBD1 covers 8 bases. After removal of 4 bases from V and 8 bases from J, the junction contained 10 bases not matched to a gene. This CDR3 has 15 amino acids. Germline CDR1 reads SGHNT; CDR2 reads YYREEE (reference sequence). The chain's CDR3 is CASSEAGGLGEKLFF. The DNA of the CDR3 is TGTGCCAGCAGCGAGGCAGGGGGCTTGGGGGAAAAACTGTTTTTT. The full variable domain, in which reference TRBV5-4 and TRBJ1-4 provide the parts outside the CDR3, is ETGVTQSPTHLIKTRGQQVTLRCSSQSGHNTVSWYQQALGQGPQFIFQYYREEENGRGNFPPRFSGLQFPNYSSELNVNALELDDSALYLCASSEAGGLGEKLFFGSGTQLSVL.

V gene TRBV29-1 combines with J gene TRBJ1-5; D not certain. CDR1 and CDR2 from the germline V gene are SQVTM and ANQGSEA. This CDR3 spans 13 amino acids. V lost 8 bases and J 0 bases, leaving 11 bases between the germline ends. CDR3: CSTGVDSNQPQHF. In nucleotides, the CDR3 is TGCAGCACGGGAGTAGATAGCAATCAGCCCCAGCATTTT.

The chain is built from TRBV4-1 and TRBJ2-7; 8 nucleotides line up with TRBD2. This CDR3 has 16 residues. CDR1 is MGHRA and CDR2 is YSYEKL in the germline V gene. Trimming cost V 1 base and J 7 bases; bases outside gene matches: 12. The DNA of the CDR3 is TGCGCCAGCAGCCAAGCCCCAGCGGGGGCACCAGGGGAGCAGTACTTC. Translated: CASSQAPAGAPGEQYF.

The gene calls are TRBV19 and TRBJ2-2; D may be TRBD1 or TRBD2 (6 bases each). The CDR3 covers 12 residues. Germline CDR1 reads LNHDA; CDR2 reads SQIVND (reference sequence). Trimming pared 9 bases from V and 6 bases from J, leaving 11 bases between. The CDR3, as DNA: TGTGCCAGCGAGGAGGGGGCCGGGGAGCTGTTTTTT. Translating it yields CASEEGAGELFF.

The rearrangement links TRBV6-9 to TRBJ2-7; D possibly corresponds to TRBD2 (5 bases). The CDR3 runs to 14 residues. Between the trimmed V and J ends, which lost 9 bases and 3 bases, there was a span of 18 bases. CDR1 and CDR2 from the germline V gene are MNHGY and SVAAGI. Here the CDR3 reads CASRGSGPLYEQYF. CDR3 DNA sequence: TGTGCCAGTCGCGGGTCGGGCCCCCTCTACGAGCAGTACTTC.

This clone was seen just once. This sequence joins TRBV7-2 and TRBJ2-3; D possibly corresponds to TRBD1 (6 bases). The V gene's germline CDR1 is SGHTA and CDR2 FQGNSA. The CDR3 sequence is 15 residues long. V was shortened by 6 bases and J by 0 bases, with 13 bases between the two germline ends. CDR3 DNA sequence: TGTGCCAGCAGTAACAGGGTTGGGAGCACAGATACGCAGTATTTT. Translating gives CASSNRVGSTDTQYF.

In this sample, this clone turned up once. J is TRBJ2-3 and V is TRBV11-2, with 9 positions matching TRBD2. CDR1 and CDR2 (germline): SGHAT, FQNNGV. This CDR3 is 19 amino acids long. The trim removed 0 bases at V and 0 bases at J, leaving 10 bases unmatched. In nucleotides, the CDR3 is TGTGCCAGCAGCTTAGATCTGGTTAGCGGGGGCCTTAGCACAGATACGCAGTATTTT. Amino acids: CASSLDLVSGGLSTDTQYF. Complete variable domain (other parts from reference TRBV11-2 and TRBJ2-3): EAGVAQSPRYKIIEKRQSVAFWCNPISGHATLYWYQQILGQGPKLLIQFQNNGVVDDSQLPKDRFSAERLKGVDSTLKIQPAKLEDSAVYLCASSLDLVSGGLSTDTQYFGPGTRLTVL.